The 27 T cell receptor beta chains below were found in one sample sequenced in a study of neurological immune-mediated disorders. As for time point: longitudinal time-point 3. TCRdb analysed the 5' RACE reads with MiXCR anew, one entry per CDR3 protein. The repertoire holds 84,000 or so distinct CDR3 sequences, approximately 4.3% seen once, with around 6% in the top ten. The source material was PBMCs. These receptors were collected from a woman aged 55-70 years with multiple sclerosis.

At least ten counts were recorded for this clonotype. The chain has TRBV6-4 and TRBJ1-1; D may be TRBD1 (5 bases). The V gene lost 0 bases and the J gene lost 2 bases, with 10 bases spanning the gap. The CDR3 sequence is 15 residues long. Germline CDR1 and CDR2: MRHNA and SNTAGT. For the CDR3, the DNA is TGTGCCAGCAGTGACTCATCGGGGGGAAACACTGAAGCTTTCTTT. Translating gives CASSDSSGGNTEAFF.

The table lists this clonotype with many counts. The CDR3 region has the DNA TGCAGTGCTAGAGATCTGGCCCAGGAGACCCAGTACTTC. This gives the protein CSARDLAQETQYF. The chain carries TRBV20-1 and TRBJ2-5; D is unclear. CDR1 is DFQATT and CDR2 is SNEGSKA in the germline V gene (reference sequence). Trimming shortened V by 0 bases and J by 5 bases, and 10 bases separated the two germline ends. This CDR3 spans 13 amino acids.

This clonotype was detected ten times or more. The rearrangement links TRBV20-1 to TRBJ2-5; possibly TRBD1 for D (6 bases). This CDR3 is built from 10 residues. Germline CDR1 and CDR2: DFQATT and SNEGSKA (reference sequence). The DNA of the CDR3 is TGCAGCGGACAGCAAGAGACCCAGTACTTC. It codes for CSGQQETQYF.

This clonotype has ten or more counts. The genes are TRBV2 and TRBJ2-1; D is ambiguous. The CDR3 is made up of 14 amino acids. Germline CDR1 SNHLY, CDR2 FYNNEI. The germline V and J ends were trimmed by 7 bases and 0 bases, with 10 bases remaining between them. The CDR3: CASKMAASYNEQFF. The CDR3 DNA reads as TGTGCCAGCAAAATGGCAGCCTCCTACAATGAGCAGTTCTTC.

This clonotype has at least ten counts. The chain uses TRBV7-9 and TRBJ2-1, with TRBD1 matching 7 bases. The CDR3 contains 12 residues. Germline assignment: CDR1 SEHNR and CDR2 FQNEAQ (reference sequence). J lost 7 bases, V lost 6 bases, and 3 bases had no gene match. The DNA of the CDR3 is TGTGCCAGCAGTTTGACAGGGAATGAGCAGTTCTTC. It codes for CASSLTGNEQFF.

There are a few counts of this clonotype. The V call is TRBV7-8, the J call TRBJ2-1; TRBD2 matches 8 bases. The CDR3 is 17 amino acids. Per germline, CDR1 SGHVS and CDR2 FQNEAQ. Unmatched junction bases numbered 9, after V lost 5 bases and J lost 0 bases. As DNA, the CDR3 is TGTGCCAGCAGCCTCATGGCACGGGGGGGCTCCTACAATGAGCAGTTCTTC. This gives the protein CASSLMARGGSYNEQFF.

This clonotype occurred many times. The rearrangement links TRBV29-1 to TRBJ1-3, with D perhaps TRBD1 (6 bases). Trimming removed 1 base at V and 0 bases at J, with 10 bases between. Germline values: CDR1 SQVTM, CDR2 ANQGSEA. CDR3 size: 15 residues. In DNA form, the CDR3 reads TGCAGCGTTGAAGGACAGGTTAACTCTGGAAACACCATATATTTT. The encoded protein is CSVEGQVNSGNTIYF.

This clonotype was picked up many times. Here the CDR3 DNA reads TGTGCCAGCAGCCCTCAGGGGGCTCGAGAGACCCAGTACTTC. Its translation is CASSPQGARETQYF. The chain couples TRBV5-6 to TRBJ2-5; 8 nucleotides match TRBD1. This CDR3 spans 14 amino acids. Germline V gene lookup returns CDR1 SGHDT and CDR2 YYEEEE. The trim removed 4 bases at V and 4 bases at J, leaving 6 bases unmatched.

Ten or more counts support this clonotype. The V gene is TRBV28, the J gene TRBJ1-2, with D perhaps TRBD1 (6 bases). The length of the CDR3 is 14 residues. Germline V gene lookup returns CDR1 MDHEN and CDR2 SYDVKM. Trimming cost V 6 bases and J 2 bases, with 13 bases left between them. This CDR3 reads CASRPGTTNYGYTF. CDR3 DNA sequence: TGTGCCAGCAGGCCCGGGACAACCAACTATGGCTACACCTTC.

As for this clonotype: This could be a read error, since a much larger clone is one nucleotide away. The chain couples TRBV6-5 to TRBJ1-2, with a possible D match to TRBD1 (6 bases). The CDR3 totals 14 residues. CDR1 is MNHEY, CDR2 SVGAGI, per germline. CDR3 region: CASSYLGADYGHTF. The CDR3, as DNA: TGTGCCAGCAGTTATCTGGGGGCGGACTATGGCCACACCTTC.

This clonotype was observed many times. The CDR3 sequence is CSAPPVERGGKDTQYF. The CDR3 nucleotides read TGCAGTGCTCCACCGGTGGAGCGGGGGGGCAAAGATACGCAGTATTTT. This chain joins TRBV20-1 and TRBJ2-3, with 10 bases matching TRBD2. Germline V gene data show CDR1 as DFQATT and CDR2 as SNEGSKA (reference sequence). Trimming at V came to 5 bases and at J to 5 bases, leaving 13 bases not matched to a gene. This CDR3 comprises 16 residues.

This clonotype was observed many times. This chain connects TRBV7-2 to TRBJ2-5; D uncertain. Germline V gene data show CDR1 as SGHTA and CDR2 as FQGNSA. The CDR3 loop spans 12 amino acids. V dropped 5 bases and J dropped 4 bases, with 8 bases sitting between them. Here the CDR3 reads CASSPDLETQYF. The CDR3, as DNA: TGTGCCAGCAGCCCCGACCTAGAGACCCAGTACTTC.

This clonotype was detected ten times or more. V gene TRBV25-1 combines with J gene TRBJ2-7; TRBD2 agrees at 7 bases. The CDR3 loop spans 14 amino acids. The V and J ends lost 9 bases and 4 bases, in that order; junction bases with no gene match: 12. From germline, CDR1 is MGHDK and CDR2 SYGVNS. The CDR3 sequence: CASTPRSGGYEQYF. The CDR3 DNA follows: TGTGCCAGTACCCCCCGGTCGGGGGGATACGAGCAGTACTTC.

Many counts were recorded for this clonotype. This chain uses TRBV5-6 with TRBJ1-2; TRBD1 agrees at 9 bases. The CDR3 sequence is 12 residues long. Losses at the gene ends were 7 bases for V and 8 bases for J; bases not matched to a gene: 6. Germline V gives CDR1 SGHDT, CDR2 YYEEEE. In nucleotides, the CDR3 is TGTGCCAGCCGTGACAGGGGGGACGGCTACACCTTC. This codes for CASRDRGDGYTF. Supplemented by reference TRBV5-6 and TRBJ1-2, the full variable domain reads DAGVTQSPTHLIKTRGQQVTLRCSPKSGHDTVSWYQQALGQGPQFIFQYYEEEERQRGNFPDRFSGHQFPNYSSELNVNALLLGDSALYLCASRDRGDGYTFGSGTRLTVV.

This clonotype turned up a few times. At one end, the junction sequence differs from germline, possibly due to a read error. The chain employs TRBV20-1 and TRBJ1-1; weak D call: TRBD1 (6 bases). CDR1 is DFQATT, CDR2 SNEGSKA, per germline (reference sequence). This CDR3 has 13 amino acids. CDR3: CSARTLGGADAFF. The CDR3 DNA follows: TGCAGTGCTAGAACCCTGGGGGGCGCTGATGCTTTCTTT.

This clonotype came up many times. The chain couples TRBV6-5 to TRBJ2-7, with 10 bases matching TRBD1. The junction had 12 bases not matched to a gene; V was cut back by 10 bases and J by 3 bases. The CDR3 consists of 15 residues. The V gene's germline CDR1 is MNHEY and CDR2 SVGAGI. The CDR3 nucleotides are TGTGCCACCTACGCCCCGACAGGGGGCTTCTACGAGCAGTACTTC. Its translation is CATYAPTGGFYEQYF.

This clonotype was seen repeatedly, ten times or more. The J gene is TRBJ2-3, the V gene TRBV27, with D possibly TRBD1 on 5 matching bases. V was shortened by 3 bases and J by 4 bases, with 11 bases between the two germline ends. The length of the CDR3 is 14 residues. Germline loops: CDR1 MNHEY, CDR2 SMNVEV (reference sequence). DNA for the CDR3: TGTGCCAGCAGTTTCCAGGGCTGGCCAGATACGCAGTATTTT. Its translation: CASSFQGWPDTQYF.

This clonotype was counted many times. The gene calls are TRBV14 and TRBJ2-7, with no clear D. The CDR3 consists of 13 residues. V was pared by 0 bases and J by 3 bases, with 6 bases between. The germline V gene has CDR1 SGHDN and CDR2 FVKESK. The CDR3 DNA is TGTGCCAGCAGCCAAGACCCCCGCTACGAGCAGTACTTC. Translated: CASSQDPRYEQYF.

V and J are TRBV20-1 and TRBJ2-3; D is unresolved. There are 17 residues in the CDR3. With 1 base removed from V and 2 bases from J, the gap between germline ends came to 19 bases. Germline V CDR1 and CDR2: DFQATT, SNEGSKA (reference sequence). Written as DNA, the CDR3 is TGCAGTGCTAGAGGGAAAATGGCGTTCTCCCACACAGATACGCAGTATTTT. Translated, it gives CSARGKMAFSHTDTQYF.

This clonotype was picked up many times. The CDR3 protein is CSARQGAEDTQYF. The DNA of the CDR3 is TGCAGTGCCAGACAGGGGGCAGAAGATACGCAGTATTTT. This chain uses TRBV20-1 with TRBJ2-3, with 10 positions matching TRBD1. The germline V gene encodes CDR1 DFQATT and CDR2 SNEGSKA (reference sequence). The CDR3 has 13 residues. J was trimmed by 5 bases and V by 6 bases; bases with no gene match: 5.

This clonotype appeared many times. The rearrangement uses TRBV7-9 and TRBJ2-1, with D tentatively TRBD1 (5 bases). Looked up from germline, CDR1 is SEHNR and CDR2 is FQNEAQ (reference sequence). V gave up 8 bases and J gave up 8 bases, with 10 bases separating them. This CDR3 contains 11 residues. The DNA for the CDR3 is TGTGCCAGCTCCAGGGTGGATGAGCAGTTCTTC. This gives the protein CASSRVDEQFF.

This clonotype has at least ten counts. The rearrangement links TRBV5-1 to TRBJ1-1; D remains ambiguous. The CDR3 consists of 14 residues. V was clipped by 0 bases and J by 6 bases, with 12 bases between them. Germline CDR1 is SGHRS and CDR2 is YFSETQ. This CDR3 reads CASSLGFEGSEAFF. The CDR3 region has the DNA TGCGCCAGCAGCTTGGGGTTTGAAGGATCTGAAGCTTTCTTT.

Ten or more counts support this clonotype. The genes are TRBV5-1 and TRBJ2-4; D is undetermined. Deletions cut 2 bases from V and 2 bases from J, with 8 bases between. The CDR3 is made up of 14 amino acids. Germline loops: CDR1 SGHRS, CDR2 YFSETQ. CDR3 DNA sequence: TGCGCCAGCAGCTTAGGAGACCCCAAAAACATTCAGTACTTC. Amino acid sequence: CASSLGDPKNIQYF.

This clonotype was found many times. The chain couples TRBV28 to TRBJ2-7, with TRBD2 matching over 10 bases. V lost 3 bases, J lost 0 bases, and 11 bases stayed unmatched. The CDR3 consists of 18 residues. The germline V gene encodes CDR1 MDHEN and CDR2 SYDVKM. The CDR3 DNA is TGTGCCAGCAGTTTTTTTTGGGGTAGCGGGGGGTTCTCCTACGAGCAGTACTTC. Translation: CASSFFWGSGGFSYEQYF. Complete variable domain (other parts from reference TRBV28 and TRBJ2-7): DVKVTQSSRYLVKRTGEKVFLECVQDMDHENMFWYRQDPGLGLRLIYFSYDVKMKEKGDIPEGYSVSREKKERFSLILESASTNQTSMYLCASSFFWGSGGFSYEQYFGPGTRLTVT.

This clonotype was seen more than once but under ten times. The rearrangement uses TRBV18 and TRBJ1-5; D gene uncertain. V was trimmed by 3 bases and J by 1 base, leaving 10 bases between them. CDR1 is KGHSH, CDR2 LQKENI, per germline. The CDR3 is 15 residues long. The CDR3 DNA is TGTGCCAGCTCACCCGCCACCCTCAGCAATCAGCCCCAGCATTTT. Its translation is CASSPATLSNQPQHF.

The table lists this clonotype with many counts. V is TRBV20-1 and J is TRBJ2-1, with no clear D. The V end was cut by 1 base, the J end by 7 bases, with 5 bases between. Germline V gene sequence: CDR1 DFQATT, CDR2 SNEGSKA (reference sequence). The CDR3 spans 11 residues. CDR3 sequence: CSARGLNEQFF. CDR3 in DNA: TGCAGTGCTAGAGGGTTAAATGAGCAGTTCTTC.

This clonotype was recorded at least ten times. The CDR3: CASSPGQGLHGYTF. CDR3 DNA: TGCGCCAGCAGCCCGGGACAGGGTTTACATGGCTACACCTTC. This chain uses TRBV5-1 with TRBJ1-2; 9 nucleotides match TRBD1. V lost 4 bases, J lost 6 bases, and 7 bases stayed unmatched. The CDR3 has 14 residues. Per the germline V gene, CDR1 is SGHRS and CDR2 is YFSETQ.